Below are 17 T cell receptor beta chains sequenced from a single sample in a study of OX40 agonist ivuxolimab in advanced cancers. The method was immunoSEQ multiplex PCR; TCRdb's version includes in-frame clones alone and lacks a portion of them. The data show just over 40,000 clones, with around 88% seen just once and 20% to 30% held by the top ten. Sequencing used CD4+ or CD8+ T cells sorted from blood, obtained in a trial of the OX40 agonist ivuxolimab. The origin of the receptors is an adult with an advanced solid tumor such as melanoma, head and neck, liver or kidney cancer.

V and J are TRBV7-6 and TRBJ2-3, with 10 bases aligning to TRBD2. V gave up 5 bases and J gave up 2 bases; unmatched junction bases: 10. The germline gives CDR1 SGHVS, CDR2 FNYEAQ. CDR3 length: 17 residues. Here the CDR3 reads CASSPRTSGTFTDTQYF. The CDR3 region has the DNA TGTGCCAGCAGCCCCCGGACTAGCGGAACCTTCACAGATACGCAGTATTTT. Combining the CDR3 with reference TRBV7-6 and TRBJ2-3 gives the whole variable domain GAGVSQSPRYKVTKRGQDVALRCDPISGHVSLYWYRQALGQGPEFLTYFNYEAQQDKSGLPNDRFSAERPEGSISTLTIQRTEQRDSAMYRCASSPRTSGTFTDTQYFGPGTRLTVL.

The chain joins TRBV20-1 to TRBJ2-7, with D uncertain. V was pared by 6 bases and J by 2 bases, with 5 bases between. CDR3 length: 10 residues. Germline assignment: CDR1 DFQATT and CDR2 SNEGSKA (reference sequence). CDR3 bases: TGCAGTGCCAAGACCTACGAGCAGTACTTC. It yields the protein CSAKTYEQYF.

On this clone itself: The junction shows a germline mismatch at one end, possibly a read error. The chain joins TRBV30 to TRBJ2-2, with 9 nucleotides matching TRBD2. The CDR3 is 17 amino acids. Germline V gene sequence: CDR1 GTSNPN, CDR2 SVGIG (reference sequence). The CDR3 loop reads CAWNSGSGRGWHRGAVF. Written as DNA, the CDR3 is TGTGCCTGGAATTCGGGTAGCGGGAGAGGATGGCACCGGGGAGCTGTTTTT.

The V gene is TRBV5-1, the J gene TRBJ2-7; D is undetermined. Deletions cut 4 bases from V and 3 bases from J, with 8 bases between. The CDR3 runs to 12 residues. Germline CDR1 and CDR2: SGHRS and YFSETQ. The DNA for the CDR3 is TGCGCCAGCAGCGTAGGTGACTACGAGCAGTACTTC. Translation gives CASSVGDYEQYF. Full variable domain (rest looked up from reference TRBV5-1 and TRBJ2-7): KAGVTQTPRYLIKTRGQQVTLSCSPISGHRSVSWYQQTPGQGLQFLFEYFSETQRNKGNFPGRFSGRQFSNSRSEMNVSTLELGDSALYLCASSVGDYEQYFGPGTRLTVT.

The rearrangement joins TRBV28 to TRBJ2-7; 9 bases fit TRBD2. The CDR3 is 16 amino acids. V shed 6 bases and J 2 bases; nucleotides not matched to a gene: 11. Germline V gene sequence: CDR1 MDHEN, CDR2 SYDVKM. CDR3 nucleotide sequence: TGTGCCAGCAGCGAACCTAGGACTAGCGTTACCTACGAGCAGTACTTC. Residues: CASSEPRTSVTYEQYF.

The chain has TRBV11-1 and TRBJ2-2, with D possibly TRBD2 on 5 matching bases. The germline V gene encodes CDR1 SGHAT and CDR2 FQDESV (reference sequence). The CDR3 spans 17 residues. Deletions cut 2 bases from V and 8 bases from J, with 21 bases between. CDR3 DNA sequence: TGTGCCAGCAGCTTACCCAGAGGGAGCGGATTATTAGGGGAGCTGTTTTTT. Protein sequence: CASSLPRGSGLLGELFF. The full variable domain, rest sourced from reference TRBV11-1 and TRBJ2-2, is EAEVAQSPRYKITEKSQAVAFWCDPISGHATLYWYRQILGQGPELLVQFQDESVVDDSQLPKDRFSAERLKGVDSTLKIQPAELGDSAMYLCASSLPRGSGLLGELFFGEGSRLTVL.

In this sample, this clone turned up once. This chain joins TRBV7-9 and TRBJ1-1; TRBD1 might be the D (6 bases). Germline values: CDR1 SEHNR, CDR2 FQNEAQ (reference sequence). Trimming removed 5 bases at V and 1 base at J, with 14 bases between. The CDR3 length is 15 residues. The DNA of the CDR3 is TGTGCCAGCAGCATATTGACAGGACAGAACACTGAAGCTTTCTTT. It specifies CASSILTGQNTEAFF. The full variable domain, with the rest looked up from reference TRBV7-9 and TRBJ1-1, is DTGVSQNPRHKITKRGQNVTFRCDPISEHNRLYWYRQTLGQGPEFLTYFQNEAQLEKSRLLSDRFSAERPKGSFSTLEIQRTEQGDSAMYLCASSILTGQNTEAFFGQGTRLTVV.

This chain joins TRBV19 and TRBJ2-7; D may be TRBD1 (5 bases). Trimming removed 5 bases at V and 3 bases at J, with 14 bases between. Germline CDR1 reads LNHDA; CDR2 reads SQIVND (reference sequence). This CDR3 spans 14 amino acids. The CDR3 DNA is TGTGCCAGTAGTGCGGCAGGGTTGGTCTACGAGCAGTACTTC. Translated, it gives CASSAAGLVYEQYF.

The chain links TRBV14 to TRBJ2-2; D unclear. Germline V gene lookup returns CDR1 SGHDN and CDR2 FVKESK. Trimming stripped 4 bases from V and 4 bases from J, with 13 bases between. This CDR3 comprises 15 residues. The CDR3 bases are TGTGCCAGCAGCCCCGGTTCAGCTGCCACCGGGGAGCTGTTTTTT. Amino acids: CASSPGSAATGELFF.

V gene TRBV7-9 combines with J gene TRBJ1-2; 10 bases map to TRBD1. V lost 5 bases, J lost 8 bases, and 8 bases stayed unmatched. Per the germline V gene, CDR1 is SEHNR and CDR2 is FQNEAQ (reference sequence). CDR3 length equals 14 residues. This chain's CDR3 is CASSPGQGVSGYTF. CDR3 sequence (DNA): TGTGCCAGCAGCCCCGGACAGGGGGTTAGCGGCTACACCTTC.

The V gene is TRBV7-8, the J gene TRBJ2-4; the D is unclear. Germline V gene data show CDR1 as SGHVS and CDR2 as FQNEAQ. The V and J ends lost 2 bases and 0 bases respectively, with 8 bases between them. The CDR3 covers 15 residues. CDR3 loop: CASSLSRLAKNIQYF. DNA for the CDR3: TGTGCCAGCAGCTTAAGTAGGCTAGCCAAAAACATTCAGTACTTC.

This rearrangement joins TRBV11-3 to TRBJ2-7, with TRBD1 as a possible D gene (5 bases). CDR1 SGHNT and CDR2 YENEEA come from the germline V gene. V lost 3 bases and J 0 bases, leaving 12 bases between the germline ends. The CDR3 runs 15 residues. The CDR3 DNA reads as TGTGCCAGCAGCTTGAATGGGGCCCGCTCCTACGAGCAGTACTTC. This encodes CASSLNGARSYEQYF.

The chain employs TRBV7-6 and TRBJ2-7, with D possibly TRBD2 on 5 matching bases. Per the germline V gene, CDR1 is SGHVS and CDR2 is FNYEAQ. Trimming cost V 4 bases and J 3 bases, with 7 bases left between them. The CDR3 is made up of 12 amino acids. CDR3 nucleotides: TGTGCCAGCAGCTCAAGCGGCTACGAGCAGTACTTC. Protein product: CASSSSGYEQYF.

Points on this clone: At one boundary the junction diverges from the germline segment, which might be a read error. In the same sample, other DNA sequences code for this CDR3. The V call is TRBV2, the J call TRBJ2-1; D is unresolved. Germline V gene data show CDR1 as SNHLY and CDR2 as FYNNEI. CDR3 size: 15 residues. The CDR3 region is CASSEDPAPTFQQFF. Here the CDR3 DNA reads TGTGCCAGCAGCGAAGACCCGGCCCCCACGTTCCAGCAGTTCTTC. Together with reference TRBV2 and TRBJ2-1, the CDR3 gives the full variable domain: EPEVTQTPSHQVTQMGQEVILRCVPISNHLYFYWYRQILGQKVEFLVSFYNNEISEKSEIFDDQFSVERPDGSNFTLKIRSTKLEDSAMYFCASSEDPAPTFQQFFGPGTRLTVL.

This chain connects TRBV6-1 to TRBJ2-6, with TRBD2 matching 7 bases. This CDR3 comprises 15 residues. J gave up 0 bases and V 5 bases, and 1 base lay outside the gene matches. Looked up from germline, CDR1 is MNHNS and CDR2 is SASEGT. DNA of the CDR3: TGTGCCAGCAGTTCGGGGGGCTCTGGGGCCAACGTCCTGACTTTC. This codes for CASSSGGSGANVLTF.

This CDR3 is CASSIAKGQDPQHF. The DNA of the CDR3 is TGTGCCAGTAGTATTGCAAAGGGGCAAGATCCCCAGCATTTT. The chain couples TRBV19 to TRBJ1-5, with D maybe TRBD1 (5 bases). With 3 bases removed from V and 10 bases from J, the gap between germline ends came to 16 bases. The CDR3 totals 14 residues. In germline, CDR1 is LNHDA, CDR2 SQIVND (reference sequence).

The DNA of the CDR3 is TGCGCCAGCAGCCAAGAGGGACGGAACTCCTACGAGCAGTACTTC. Protein product: CASSQEGRNSYEQYF. The rearrangement links TRBV4-1 to TRBJ2-7, with D perhaps given as TRBD1 or TRBD2 (5 bases each). The V gene's germline CDR1 is MGHRA and CDR2 YSYEKL. This CDR3 has 15 residues. The V and J ends lost 0 bases and 0 bases respectively, with 9 bases between them.